The sequence of this T cell receptor (beta chain) was determined in a study of blood T cell repertoires in COVID-19. There are a few counts of this clone. Trimming pared 3 bases from V and 1 base from J, leaving 9 bases between. The CDR3 consists of 14 residues. The V gene's germline CDR1 is LNHDA and CDR2 SQIVND (reference sequence). Study processing details: How many nucleated cells were present was estimated from reference gene primer amplification. Some clones are missing from TCRdb's copy, which holds only in-frame ones; the method was immunoSEQ multiplex PCR. The V and J calls and the clone size are those of that table, but D and trimming were determined from the DNA. The data show about 670,000 clones, approximately 90% seen once.

This clonotype originated in a woman under 30 with acute or convalescent COVID-19. The sequenced sample consisted of peripheral blood. The chain has TRBV19 and TRBJ1-1; D is unresolved. The CDR3 DNA reads TGTGCCAGTAGTATTGATCTGGCGAACACTGAAGCTTTCTTT. It yields the protein CASSIDLANTEAFF.